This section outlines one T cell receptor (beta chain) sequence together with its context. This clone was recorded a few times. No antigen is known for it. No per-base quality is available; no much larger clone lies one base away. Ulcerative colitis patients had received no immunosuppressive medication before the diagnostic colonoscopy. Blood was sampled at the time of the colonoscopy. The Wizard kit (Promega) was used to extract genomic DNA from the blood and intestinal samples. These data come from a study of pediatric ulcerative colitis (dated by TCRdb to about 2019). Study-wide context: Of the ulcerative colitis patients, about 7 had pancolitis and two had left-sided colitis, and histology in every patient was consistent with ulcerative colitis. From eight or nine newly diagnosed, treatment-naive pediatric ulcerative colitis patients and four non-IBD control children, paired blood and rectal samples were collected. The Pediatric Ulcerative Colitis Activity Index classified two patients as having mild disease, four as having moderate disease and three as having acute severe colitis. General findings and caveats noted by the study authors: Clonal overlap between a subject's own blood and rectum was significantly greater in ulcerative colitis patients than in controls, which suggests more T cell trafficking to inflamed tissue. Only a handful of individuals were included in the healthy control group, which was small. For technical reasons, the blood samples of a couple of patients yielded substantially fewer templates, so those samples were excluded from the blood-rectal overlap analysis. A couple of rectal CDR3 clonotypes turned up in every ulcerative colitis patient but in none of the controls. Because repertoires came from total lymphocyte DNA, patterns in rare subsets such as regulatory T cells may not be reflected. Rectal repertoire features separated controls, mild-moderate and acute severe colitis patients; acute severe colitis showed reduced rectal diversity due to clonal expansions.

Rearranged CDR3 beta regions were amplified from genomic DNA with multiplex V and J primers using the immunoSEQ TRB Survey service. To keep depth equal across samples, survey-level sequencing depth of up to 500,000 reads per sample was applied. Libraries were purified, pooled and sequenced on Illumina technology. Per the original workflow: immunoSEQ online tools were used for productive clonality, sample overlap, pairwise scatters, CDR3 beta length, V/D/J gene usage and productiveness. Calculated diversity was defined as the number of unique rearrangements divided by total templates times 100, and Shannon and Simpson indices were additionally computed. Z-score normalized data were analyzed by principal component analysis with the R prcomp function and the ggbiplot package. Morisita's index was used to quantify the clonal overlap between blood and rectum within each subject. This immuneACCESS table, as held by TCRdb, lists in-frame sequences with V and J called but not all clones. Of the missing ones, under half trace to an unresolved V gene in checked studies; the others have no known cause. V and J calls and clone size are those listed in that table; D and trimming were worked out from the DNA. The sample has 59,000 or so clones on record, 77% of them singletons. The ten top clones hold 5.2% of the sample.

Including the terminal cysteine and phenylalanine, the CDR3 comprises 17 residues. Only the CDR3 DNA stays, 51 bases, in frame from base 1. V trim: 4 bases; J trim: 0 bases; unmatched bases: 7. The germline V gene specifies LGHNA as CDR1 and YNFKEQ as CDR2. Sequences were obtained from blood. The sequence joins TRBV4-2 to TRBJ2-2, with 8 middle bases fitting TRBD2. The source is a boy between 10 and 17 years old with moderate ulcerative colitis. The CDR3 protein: CASSRELADANTGELFF. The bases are TGTGCCAGCAGCCGTGAACTAGCGGACGCGAACACCGGGGAGCTGTTTTTT.